The rows below give T cell receptor beta chains drawn from one sample of a study of blood T cell repertoires in COVID-19. The method was immunoSEQ multiplex PCR; TCRdb's version includes in-frame clones alone and lacks a portion of them. The repertoire includes around 150,000 clones, roughly 80% of them detected once, and roughly 8.7% sits in the top ten. Source material: peripheral blood. Receptor source: a man aged 45 to 65 with active or convalescent COVID-19. The conserved cysteine and the conserved F or W are not part of the CDR3 here.

>TRBJ2-5|TRBV11-2
ASSSLDSQETQY
>TRBJ1-5|TRBV28
ASSSPGQLYSNQPQH
>TRBJ2-1|TRBV18
ASFGLAGANEQF
>TRBJ2-3|TRBV28
ASRSSRELTSTDTQY
>TRBJ1-5|TRBV19
AIGAIWGNQPQH
>TRBJ2-7|TRBV18
ASSPDTRGEGYEQY
>TRBJ1-6|TRBV30
ATSLGQHGTPLH
>TRBJ2-5|TRBV19
ASSHSRETQY
>TRBJ2-1|TRBV5-1
ASSGALAGGPSEQF
>TRBJ1-6|TRBV2
ASSETLASYNSPLH
>TRBJ2-1|TRBV21-1
ASNNRATSGRWRF
>TRBJ2-1|TRBV29-1
SVEDQDRGGEQF
>TRBJ2-2|TRBV5-4
ASSLGLAGVGGELF
>TRBJ2-1|TRBV7-9
ASSLAQGDEQF
>TRBJ2-1|TRBV6-5
ASSYSRVDEQF
>TRBJ2-1|TRBV10-3
AISLDGSSYNEQF
>TRBJ1-2|TRBV6-5
ASNTDRGRGGYT
>TRBJ2-3|TRBV6-4
ASSDQGITDTQY
>TRBJ2-1|TRBV7-6
ASSFGASGMYNEQF
>TRBJ1-1|TRBV3-1/TRBV3-2
ASSQIRGNTEAF
>TRBJ2-5|TRBV24-1
ATSDPGTGGPETQY
>TRBJ1-1|TRBV28
ASSLDRVTF